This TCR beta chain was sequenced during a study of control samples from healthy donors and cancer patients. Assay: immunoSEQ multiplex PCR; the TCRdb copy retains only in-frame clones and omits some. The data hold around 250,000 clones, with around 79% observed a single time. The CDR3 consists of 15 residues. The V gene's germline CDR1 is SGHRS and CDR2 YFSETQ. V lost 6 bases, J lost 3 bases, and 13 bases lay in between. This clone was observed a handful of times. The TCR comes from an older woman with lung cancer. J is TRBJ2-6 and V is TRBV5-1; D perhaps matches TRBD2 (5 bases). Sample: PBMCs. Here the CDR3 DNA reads TGCGCCAGCAAAGAGGGAACGGGTGGGGCCAACGTCCTGACTTTC. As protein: CASKEGTGGANVLTF.